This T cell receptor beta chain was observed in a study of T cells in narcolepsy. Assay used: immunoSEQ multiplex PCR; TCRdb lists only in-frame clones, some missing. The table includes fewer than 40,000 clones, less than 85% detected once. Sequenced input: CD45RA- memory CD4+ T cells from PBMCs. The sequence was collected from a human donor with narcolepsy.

The CDR3 DNA sequence: TGTGCCAGCAGCCAAGAGGTGCAGGAGATCTCCTATAATTCACCCCTCCACTTT. Protein product: CASSQEVQEISYNSPLHF. This chain uses TRBV4-2 with TRBJ1-6; D gene unclear. Germline V gives CDR1 LGHNA, CDR2 YNFKEQ. V lost 0 bases and J 0 bases, leaving 12 bases between the germline ends. This CDR3 contains 18 residues.